Sequencing of this T cell receptor (beta chain) was carried out in a study of cytomegalovirus exposure and HLA in healthy donors. The study, taken as a whole, reports: Donors belonging to an Asian-associated ancestry cluster reportedly showed fewer N-insertions in productive TCRs than the approximately 700-donor mean, according to what a later analysis found. Productive status was seen about 90% or about 30% of the time for most TCR beta V segments in an earlier analysis.

A remark on this clone: Its antigen is currently unknown.

Amplification used 60 Vbeta primers and 13 Jbeta primers. As processed by the authors: An analysis that came later counted some 80 million unique TCR beta chains, around 12 million shared. Method: immunoSEQ multiplex PCR; TCRdb's copy keeps in-frame clones and lacks some. V and J calls plus clone size are reproduced from that table; the DNA served to infer D and trimming. The sample lists 95,000 to 100,000 clones, about 80% seen once, with approximately 3.5% in the top ten. The V end was cut by 0 bases, the J end by 1 base, with 4 bases between. Germline V gives CDR1 SGDLS, CDR2 YYNGEE. The CDR3 runs 13 residues.

This TCR was recovered from a man between 40 and 49 years old in good health and CMV-seronegative. This chain links TRBV9 with TRBJ1-1; no clear D. The sample comprised PBMCs. The CDR3 DNA is TGTGCCAGCAGCGTAGACTGGAACACTGAAGCTTTCTTT. It is translated as CASSVDWNTEAFF.